This T cell receptor beta chain originates from a study of T cell changes during pregnancy in multiple sclerosis. Profiled with immunoSEQ multiplex PCR; TCRdb holds only in-frame clones, not every one. In the table there are more than 25,000 clones, around 90% of which are singletons. This CDR3 is built from 16 residues. CDR1 and CDR2 from the germline V gene are SGHRS and YFSETQ. Germline trimming cut 0 bases from V and 8 bases from J; bases unmatched to any gene: 9. The rearrangement joins TRBV5-1 to TRBJ2-1, with 9 bases matching TRBD1. The receptor comes from a female donor with multiple sclerosis, enrolled in a pregnancy study. The material sequenced was CD8+ T cells from peripheral blood mononuclear cells, taken in the first trimester of pregnancy. This CDR3 is CASSLAPTGGFDEQFF. CDR3 DNA sequence: TGCGCCAGCAGCTTGGCCCCCACAGGGGGCTTCGATGAGCAGTTCTTC.